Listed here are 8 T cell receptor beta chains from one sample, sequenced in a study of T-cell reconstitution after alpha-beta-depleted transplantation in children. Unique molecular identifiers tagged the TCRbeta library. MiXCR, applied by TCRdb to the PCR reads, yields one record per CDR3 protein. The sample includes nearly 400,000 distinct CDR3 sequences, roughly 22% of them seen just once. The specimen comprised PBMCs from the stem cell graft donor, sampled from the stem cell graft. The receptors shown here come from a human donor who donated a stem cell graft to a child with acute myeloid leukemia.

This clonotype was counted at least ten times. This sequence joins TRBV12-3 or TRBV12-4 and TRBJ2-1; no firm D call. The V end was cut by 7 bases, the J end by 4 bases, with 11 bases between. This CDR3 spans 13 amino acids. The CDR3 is CASIGGPYNEQFF. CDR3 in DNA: TGTGCCAGCATAGGTGGGCCGTACAATGAGCAGTTCTTC.

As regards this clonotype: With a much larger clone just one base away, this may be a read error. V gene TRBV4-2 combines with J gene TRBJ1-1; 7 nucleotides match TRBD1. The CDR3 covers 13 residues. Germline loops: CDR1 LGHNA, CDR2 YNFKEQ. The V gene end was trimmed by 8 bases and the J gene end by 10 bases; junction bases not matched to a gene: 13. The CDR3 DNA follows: TGTGCCAGCTCGGGGACAGCCGGGCTACTAGCTTTCTTT. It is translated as CASSGTAGLLAFF.

The CDR3 is CASSLVGGTSTDTQYF. The DNA of the CDR3 is TGTGCCAGCAGCTTAGTGGGCGGAACTAGCACAGATACGCAGTATTTT. The chain combines TRBV7-2 with TRBJ2-3; D is ambiguous. Trimming stripped 1 base from V and 0 bases from J, with 11 bases between. Germline V lookup: CDR1 SGHTA, CDR2 FQGNSA. The CDR3 has 16 residues.

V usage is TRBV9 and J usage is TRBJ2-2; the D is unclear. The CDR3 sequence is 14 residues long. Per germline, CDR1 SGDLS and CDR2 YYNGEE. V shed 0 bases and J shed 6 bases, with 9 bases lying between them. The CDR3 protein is CASSVDGAPGELFF. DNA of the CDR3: TGTGCCAGCAGCGTAGATGGAGCTCCCGGGGAGCTGTTTTTT.

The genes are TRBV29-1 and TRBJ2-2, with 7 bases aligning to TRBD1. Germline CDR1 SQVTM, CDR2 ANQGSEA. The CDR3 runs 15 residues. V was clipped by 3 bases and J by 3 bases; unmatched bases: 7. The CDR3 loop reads CSVDSGQTHTGELFF. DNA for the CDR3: TGCAGCGTTGACTCGGGACAGACCCACACCGGGGAGCTGTTTTTT.

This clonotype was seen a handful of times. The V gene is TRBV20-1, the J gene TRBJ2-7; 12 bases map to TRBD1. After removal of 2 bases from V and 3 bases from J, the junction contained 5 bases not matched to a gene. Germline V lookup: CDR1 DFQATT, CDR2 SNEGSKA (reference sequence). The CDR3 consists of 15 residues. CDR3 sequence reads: CSARSGTGGSYEQYF. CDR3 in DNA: TGCAGTGCTAGAAGTGGGACAGGGGGCAGCTACGAGCAGTACTTC.

The CDR3 protein is CASSLMGPATNEKLFF. For the CDR3, the DNA is TGTGCCAGCAGTTTAATGGGGCCTGCAACTAATGAAAAACTGTTTTTT. The V call is TRBV12-3 or TRBV12-4, the J call TRBJ1-4, with D tentatively TRBD1 (5 bases). Deletions cut 2 bases from V and 0 bases from J, with 10 bases between. The length of the CDR3 is 16 residues.

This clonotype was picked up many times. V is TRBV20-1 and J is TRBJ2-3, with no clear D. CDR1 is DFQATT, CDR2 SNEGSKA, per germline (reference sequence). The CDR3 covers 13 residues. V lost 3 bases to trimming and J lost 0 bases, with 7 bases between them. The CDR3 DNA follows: TGCAGTGCTAGTCGGCACAGCACAGATACGCAGTATTTT. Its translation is CSASRHSTDTQYF.